This TCR beta chain was sequenced in a study of T cells expressing NK-cell markers. Study background: Just one sequenced donor of eight was HCMV-seronegative, while seven were seropositive. General study findings and limits: Dominant NKG2C+ clonotype frequencies of roughly 1.0-8% of CD8+ T cells were measured in over 5 donors.

Production of TCR beta cDNA relied on 5'RACE template switching with UMIs. Each CDR3 protein gets one entry in TCRdb, which reprocessed the 5' RACE reads and gives no DNA. The specimen's table records 550,000 or so distinct CDR3 sequences. The CDR3 extends over 13 amino acids. Germline V gives CDR1 DFQATT, CDR2 SNEGSKA (reference sequence). Note on this clonotype: Antigen specificity is unknown.

The sequencing sample was made of blood T cells: a sorted CD56 or NKG2C T cell subset, CD4+ or CD8+ T cells, or bulk PBMC T cells (not recorded which). V usage is TRBV20-1 and J usage is TRBJ1-4; TCRdb names TRBD1, which stays unverified in the absence of DNA. This sequence was found in a man between 18 and 35 years old in good health. The CDR3 region is CSAQLPGNEKLFF.